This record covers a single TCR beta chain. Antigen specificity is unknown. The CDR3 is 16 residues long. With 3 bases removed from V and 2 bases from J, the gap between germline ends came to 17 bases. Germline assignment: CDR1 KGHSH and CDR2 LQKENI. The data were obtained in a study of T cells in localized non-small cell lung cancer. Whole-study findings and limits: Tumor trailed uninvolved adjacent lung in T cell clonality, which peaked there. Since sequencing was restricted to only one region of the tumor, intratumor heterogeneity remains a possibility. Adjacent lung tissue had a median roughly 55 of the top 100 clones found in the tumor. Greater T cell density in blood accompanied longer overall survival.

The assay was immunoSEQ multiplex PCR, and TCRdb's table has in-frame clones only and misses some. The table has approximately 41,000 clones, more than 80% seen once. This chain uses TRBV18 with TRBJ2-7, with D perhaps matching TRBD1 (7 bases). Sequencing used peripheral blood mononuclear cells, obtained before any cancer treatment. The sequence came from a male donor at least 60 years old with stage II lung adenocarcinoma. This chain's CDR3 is CASSPIRAGGTYEQYF. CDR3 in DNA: TGTGCCAGCTCACCGATACGAGCAGGGGGGACCTACGAGCAGTACTTC.